One sample yielded the 15 T cell receptor beta chains listed below, sequenced in a study of T cell responses to AZD1222 COVID-19 vaccine. Using immunoSEQ multiplex PCR, the repertoire was profiled, and TCRdb retains in-frame clones only, with some absent. The top ten clones hold approximately 6.6% of a sample with 150,000 to 160,000 clones, approximately 86% of them seen once. Sequenced material: peripheral blood, taken after recovery from COVID-19. All receptors come from an adult who had recovered from COVID-19.

This chain connects TRBV7-6 to TRBJ1-1; no reliable D call. The ends were cut back, 7 bases at V and 1 base at J, with 13 bases in the middle. The germline gives CDR1 SGHVS, CDR2 FNYEAQ. The CDR3 sequence is 14 residues long. CDR3 amino acids: CASNLSPGNTEAFF. The CDR3 nucleotides read TGTGCCAGCAACCTTTCCCCCGGGAACACTGAAGCTTTCTTT.

The chain combines TRBV7-9 with TRBJ2-7; 16 positions agree with TRBD2. The CDR3 runs 18 residues. The V gene's germline CDR1 is SEHNR and CDR2 FQNEAQ (reference sequence). Trimming cost V 4 bases and J 2 bases; bases outside gene matches: 8. CDR3 loop: CASSSTPGLAGGTYEQYF. The CDR3 DNA is TGTGCCAGCAGCTCCACTCCGGGACTAGCGGGGGGGACCTACGAGCAGTACTTC.

This clone was counted once. The chain links TRBV6-1 to TRBJ1-2; unclear D gene. This CDR3 region has 16 residues. Germline CDR1 MNHNS, CDR2 SASEGT. V lost 2 bases, J lost 4 bases, and 17 bases lay in between. CDR3 nucleotides: TGTGCCAGCAGTGAAACTTGGGTTGTGGCTACCTATGGCTACACCTTC. Its protein is CASSETWVVATYGYTF.

The V gene is TRBV11-3, the J gene TRBJ2-2, with D possibly being TRBD1 (5 bases). Germline V CDR1 and CDR2: SGHNT, YENEEA. There are 13 residues in the CDR3. Trimming took off 5 bases at V and 4 bases at J, with 8 bases between the two ends. This CDR3 is CASSPQGTGELFF. DNA of the CDR3: TGTGCCAGCAGCCCGCAGGGCACCGGGGAGCTGTTTTTT.

This chain joins TRBV11-2 and TRBJ2-2; perhaps TRBD2 as D (6 bases). V lost 1 base and J lost 3, with 12 bases in between. The CDR3 contains 16 residues. CDR1 SGHAT and CDR2 FQNNGV come from the germline V gene. CDR3 amino acids: CASSLAPGVDTGELFF. As DNA, the CDR3 is TGTGCCAGCAGCTTAGCTCCGGGGGTCGACACCGGGGAGCTGTTTTTT. The full variable domain, completed using reference TRBV11-2 and TRBJ2-2, is EAGVAQSPRYKIIEKRQSVAFWCNPISGHATLYWYQQILGQGPKLLIQFQNNGVVDDSQLPKDRFSAERLKGVDSTLKIQPAKLEDSAVYLCASSLAPGVDTGELFFGEGSRLTVL.

This clone was picked up a small number of times. The chain couples TRBV19 to TRBJ1-2; D not certain. The V end lost 8 bases, the J end lost 0 bases, and 25 bases lay between the germline ends. The germline CDR1 and CDR2 sequences are LNHDA and SQIVND (reference sequence). This CDR3 is built from 18 residues. CDR3 sequence: CASRPTLTGKNSNYGYTF. In nucleotides, the CDR3 is TGTGCCAGTCGCCCCACCCTCACGGGCAAAAACTCTAACTATGGCTACACCTTC.

The genes are TRBV4-2 and TRBJ1-6; D may be TRBD1 (5 bases). Trimming cost V 4 bases and J 6 bases, with 10 bases left between them. Per germline, CDR1 LGHNA and CDR2 YNFKEQ. The CDR3 is 14 residues long. This chain's CDR3 is CASSREQVNSPLHF. In DNA, the CDR3 is TGTGCCAGCAGCCGAGAACAGGTTAATTCACCCCTCCACTTT.

The rearrangement joins TRBV18 to TRBJ1-2, with a possible D match to TRBD1 (5 bases). This CDR3 contains 15 residues. CDR1 and CDR2 from the germline V gene are KGHSH and LQKENI. Trimming removed 3 bases from V and 7 bases from J, with 18 bases in between. CDR3 residues: CASSPTNRDFSGYTF. The CDR3 nucleotides are TGTGCCAGCTCACCGACAAACCGGGACTTCTCTGGCTACACCTTC.

V gene TRBV7-2 combines with J gene TRBJ2-1; 8 bases map to TRBD1. The CDR3 has 14 residues. Germline assignment: CDR1 SGHTA and CDR2 FQGNSA. Germline trimming cut 5 bases from V and 1 base from J; bases unmatched to any gene: 1. CDR3 region: CASSRDRSYNEQFF. The CDR3 nucleotides are TGTGCCAGCAGCCGGGACAGGTCCTACAATGAGCAGTTCTTC. The full variable domain, in which reference TRBV7-2 and TRBJ2-1 provide the parts outside the CDR3, is GAGVSQSPSNKVTEKGKDVELRCDPISGHTALYWYRQSLGQGLEFLIYFQGNSAPDKSGLPSDRFSAERTGGSVSTLTIQRTQQEDSAVYLCASSRDRSYNEQFFGPGTRLTVL.

This chain uses TRBV5-6 with TRBJ2-7, with 7 nucleotides matching TRBD1. The CDR3 extends over 15 amino acids. V dropped 4 bases and J dropped 2; count of bases not matched to a gene: 9. From germline, CDR1 is SGHDT and CDR2 YYEEEE. The CDR3 nucleotides read TGTGCCAGCAGCGATTCAGGGGGAAATGCCTACGAGCAGTACTTC. Translating it yields CASSDSGGNAYEQYF.

The rearrangement links TRBV25-1 to TRBJ2-1, with TRBD1 matching over 11 bases. The CDR3 is made up of 14 amino acids. Germline CDR1 is MGHDK and CDR2 is SYGVNS. The ends lost 6 bases at V and 8 bases at J; junction bases unmatched: 6. This CDR3 is CASSPGQGVYEQFF. CDR3 DNA sequence: TGTGCCAGCAGCCCGGGACAGGGGGTCTATGAGCAGTTCTTC.

This clone was observed once. This sequence joins TRBV6-1 and TRBJ1-3; the D is unclear. The CDR3 extends over 16 amino acids. Trimming pared 1 base from V and 2 bases from J, leaving 12 bases between. Looked up from germline, CDR1 is MNHNS and CDR2 is SASEGT. The CDR3 protein is CASSEVKSAAGNTIYF. The CDR3 nucleotides are TGTGCCAGCAGTGAAGTGAAGTCGGCGGCTGGAAACACCATATATTTT.

The chain employs TRBV21-1 and TRBJ2-1; TRBD1 reflects the table's D call only, with no check against the DNA. TRBV21-1 is tagged as a pseudogene. The CDR3 extends over 20 amino acids. This CDR3 is CASSKAGAGVLRPPYNEQFF. For the CDR3, the DNA is TGTGCCAGCAGCAAAGCTGGGGCAGGGGTCTTGAGGCCTCCGTACAATGAGCAGTTCTTC.

CDR3 in DNA: TGCGCCAGCAGTGAGGAGGCCATCGGGGGCTACACCTTC. Protein: CASSEEAIGGYTF. The V gene is TRBV10-2, the J gene TRBJ1-2; D is ambiguous. The CDR3 runs 13 residues. Germline assignment: CDR1 WSHSY and CDR2 SAAADI. Deletions cut 2 bases from V and 8 bases from J, with 12 bases between.

This chain uses TRBV6-6 with TRBJ1-4; D is unresolved. The CDR3 covers 14 residues. Trimming cost V 6 bases and J 1 base, with 9 bases left between them. Looked up from germline, CDR1 is MNHNY and CDR2 is SVGAGI (reference sequence). CDR3 bases: TGTGCCAGCAGCTTCCCGGGAACTAATGAAAAACTGTTTTTT. As protein: CASSFPGTNEKLFF.